The present TCR beta chain was sequenced within a study of cytomegalovirus exposure and HLA in healthy donors. Study as a whole: The Caucasian-associated ancestry cluster contained 75% to 85% of the approximately 430 genotyped donors.

A multiplex PCR was run with 60 Vbeta primers and 13 Jbeta primers. Data came from immunoSEQ multiplex PCR; TCRdb stores just in-frame clones and leaves some out. The sample comprises 130,000 or so clones, 70% to 80% of which are singletons, and about 8.3% rests with the top ten. Study outcomes and limitations: Segments of the TCR beta V type were, in most cases, productive about 87% or about 30% of the time in an earlier analysis. The authors later linked a missense DCLRE1C variant to TCR beta V- and J-gene trimming. A few CMV-associated chains proved CMV antigen-specific in vitro.

Concerning this clone itself: Antigen specificity is unknown.

Trimming left V 7 bases short and J 4 bases short, with 13 bases between. The CDR3 runs 13 residues. From germline, CDR1 is SNHLY and CDR2 FYNNEI. The chain couples TRBV2 to TRBJ1-2, with D perhaps matching TRBD1 (5 bases). The TCR comes from a woman aged 45-65 years in good health and CMV-seropositive. Sequencing was performed on PBMCs. CDR3 sequence (DNA): TGTGCCAGCACCTGGACATTATCCTATGGCTACACCTTC. It yields the protein CASTWTLSYGYTF.